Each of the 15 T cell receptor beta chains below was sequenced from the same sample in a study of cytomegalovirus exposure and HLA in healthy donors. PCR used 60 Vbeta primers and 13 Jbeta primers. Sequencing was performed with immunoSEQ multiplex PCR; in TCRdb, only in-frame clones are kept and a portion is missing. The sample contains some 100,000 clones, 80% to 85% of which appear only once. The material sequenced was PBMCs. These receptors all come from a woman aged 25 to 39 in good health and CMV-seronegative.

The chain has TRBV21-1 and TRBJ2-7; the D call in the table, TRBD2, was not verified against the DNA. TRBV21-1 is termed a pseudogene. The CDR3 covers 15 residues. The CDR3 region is CASRLCSGTSYEQYF. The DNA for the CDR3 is TGTGCCAGCCGCCTCTGTAGCGGGACCTCCTACGAGCAGTACTTC.

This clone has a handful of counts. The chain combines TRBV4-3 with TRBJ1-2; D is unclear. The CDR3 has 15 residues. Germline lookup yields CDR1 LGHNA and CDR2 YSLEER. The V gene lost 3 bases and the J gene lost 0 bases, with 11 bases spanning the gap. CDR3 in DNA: TGCGCCAGCAGCCACCCCGGGAACGCTAACTATGGCTACACCTTC. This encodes CASSHPGNANYGYTF.

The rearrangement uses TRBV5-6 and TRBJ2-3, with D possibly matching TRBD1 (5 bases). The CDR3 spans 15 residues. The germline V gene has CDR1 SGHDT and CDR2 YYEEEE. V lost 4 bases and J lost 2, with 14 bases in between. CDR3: CASSPGLGATDTQYF. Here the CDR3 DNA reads TGTGCCAGCAGCCCGGGTCTTGGGGCCACAGATACGCAGTATTTT.

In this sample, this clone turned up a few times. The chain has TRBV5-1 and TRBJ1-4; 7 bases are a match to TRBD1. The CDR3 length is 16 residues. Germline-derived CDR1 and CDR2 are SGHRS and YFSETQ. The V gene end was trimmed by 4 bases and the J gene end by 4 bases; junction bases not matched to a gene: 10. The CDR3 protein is CASSHGQETSNEKLFF. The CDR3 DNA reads TGCGCCAGCAGCCACGGACAGGAGACGAGTAATGAAAAACTGTTTTTT. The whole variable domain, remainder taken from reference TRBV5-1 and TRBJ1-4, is KAGVTQTPRYLIKTRGQQVTLSCSPISGHRSVSWYQQTPGQGLQFLFEYFSETQRNKGNFPGRFSGRQFSNSRSEMNVSTLELGDSALYLCASSHGQETSNEKLFFGSGTQLSVL.

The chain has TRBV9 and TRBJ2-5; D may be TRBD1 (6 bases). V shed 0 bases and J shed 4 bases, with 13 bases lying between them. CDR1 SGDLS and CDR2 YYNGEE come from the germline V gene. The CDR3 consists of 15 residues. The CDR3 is CASSVDQGRLETQYF. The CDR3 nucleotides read TGTGCCAGCAGCGTAGATCAGGGGCGGTTAGAGACCCAGTACTTC.

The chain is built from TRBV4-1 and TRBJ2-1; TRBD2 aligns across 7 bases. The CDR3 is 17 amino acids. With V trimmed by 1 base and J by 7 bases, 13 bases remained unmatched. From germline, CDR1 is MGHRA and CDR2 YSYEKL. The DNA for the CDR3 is TGCGCCAGCAGCCAAGTGTTGCGGCGGGAGACGGGGAATGAGCAGTTCTTC. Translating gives CASSQVLRRETGNEQFF.

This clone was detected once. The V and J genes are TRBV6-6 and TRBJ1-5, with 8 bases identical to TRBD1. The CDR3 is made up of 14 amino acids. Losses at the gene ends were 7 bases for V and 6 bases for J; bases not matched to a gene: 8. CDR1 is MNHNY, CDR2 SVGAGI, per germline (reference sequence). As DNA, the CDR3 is TGTGCCAGCACCAGGGACAGGAGCGGTCAGCCCCAGCATTTT. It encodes CASTRDRSGQPQHF.

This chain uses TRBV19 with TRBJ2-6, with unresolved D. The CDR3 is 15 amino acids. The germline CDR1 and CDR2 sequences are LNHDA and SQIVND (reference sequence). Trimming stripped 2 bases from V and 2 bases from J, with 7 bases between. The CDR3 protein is CASSIIAAGANVLTF. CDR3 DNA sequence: TGTGCCAGTAGTATAATTGCAGCTGGGGCCAACGTCCTGACTTTC.

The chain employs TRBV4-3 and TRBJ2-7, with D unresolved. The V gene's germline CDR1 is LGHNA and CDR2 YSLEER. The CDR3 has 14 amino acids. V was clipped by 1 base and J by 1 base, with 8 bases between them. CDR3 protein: CASSQGLVSYEQYF. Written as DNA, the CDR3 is TGCGCCAGCAGCCAAGGTCTCGTTTCCTACGAGCAGTACTTC.

As DNA, the CDR3 is TGCGCCAGCAGCTTGGATCAGGGGGTGCGGGGCTACACCTTC. Translation gives CASSLDQGVRGYTF. The chain employs TRBV5-1 and TRBJ1-2, with TRBD1 matching over 7 bases. The V gene's germline CDR1 is SGHRS and CDR2 YFSETQ. The CDR3 has 14 residues. V was pared by 0 bases and J by 8 bases, with 7 bases of the junction left unmatched.

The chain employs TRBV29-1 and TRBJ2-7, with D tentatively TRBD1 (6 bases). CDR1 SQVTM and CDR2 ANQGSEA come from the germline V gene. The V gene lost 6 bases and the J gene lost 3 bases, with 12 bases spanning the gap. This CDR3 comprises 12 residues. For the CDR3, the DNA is TGCAGCGTAGTAGCAGGGGTCTACGAGCAGTACTTC. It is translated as CSVVAGVYEQYF.

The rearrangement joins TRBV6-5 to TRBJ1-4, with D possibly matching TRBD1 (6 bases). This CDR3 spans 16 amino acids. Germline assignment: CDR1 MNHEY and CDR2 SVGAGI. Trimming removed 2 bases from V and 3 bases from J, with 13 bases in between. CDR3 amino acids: CASSYRSKGANEKLFF. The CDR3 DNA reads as TGTGCCAGCAGTTACCGTAGCAAGGGGGCTAATGAAAAACTGTTTTTT.

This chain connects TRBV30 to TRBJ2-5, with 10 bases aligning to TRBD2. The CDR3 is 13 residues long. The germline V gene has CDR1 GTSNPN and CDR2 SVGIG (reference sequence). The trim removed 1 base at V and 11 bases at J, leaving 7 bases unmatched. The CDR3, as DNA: TGTGCCTGGAGTGGGATAGCGGGAGGTTGGCAGTACTTC. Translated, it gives CAWSGIAGGWQYF.

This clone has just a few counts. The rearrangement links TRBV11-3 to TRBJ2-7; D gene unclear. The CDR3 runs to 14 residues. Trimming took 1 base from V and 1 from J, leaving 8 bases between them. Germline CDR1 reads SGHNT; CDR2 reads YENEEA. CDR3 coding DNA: TGTGCCAGCAGCTTAGCTCAGAAATCCTACGAGCAGTACTTC. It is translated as CASSLAQKSYEQYF.

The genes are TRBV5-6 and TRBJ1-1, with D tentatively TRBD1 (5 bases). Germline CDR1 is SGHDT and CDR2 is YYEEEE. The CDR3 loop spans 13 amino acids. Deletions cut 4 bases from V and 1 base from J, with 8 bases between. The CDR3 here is CASSPTENTEAFF. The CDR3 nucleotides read TGTGCCAGCAGCCCGACAGAGAACACTGAAGCTTTCTTT.